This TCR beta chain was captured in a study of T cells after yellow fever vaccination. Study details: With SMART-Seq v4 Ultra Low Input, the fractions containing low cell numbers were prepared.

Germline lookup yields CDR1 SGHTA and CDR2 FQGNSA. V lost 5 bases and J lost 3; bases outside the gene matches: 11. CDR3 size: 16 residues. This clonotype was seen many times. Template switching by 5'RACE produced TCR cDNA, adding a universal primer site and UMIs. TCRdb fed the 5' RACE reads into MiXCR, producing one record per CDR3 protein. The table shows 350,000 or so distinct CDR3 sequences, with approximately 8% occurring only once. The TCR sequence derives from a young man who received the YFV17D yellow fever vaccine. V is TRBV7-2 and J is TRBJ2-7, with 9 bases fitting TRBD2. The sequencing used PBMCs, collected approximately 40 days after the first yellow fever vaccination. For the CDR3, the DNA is TGTGCCAGCAGCCAATTCCCAGCGGGGGGCCTCTACGAGCAGTACTTC. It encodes CASSQFPAGGLYEQYF.